These 20 T cell receptor beta chains share one sample of origin, sequenced in a study of T cell responses to AZD1222 COVID-19 vaccine. Profiling relied on immunoSEQ multiplex PCR, and the TCRdb table lists in-frame clones only, not all of them. This repertoire shows 150,000 to 200,000 clones, roughly 90% found once; its top ten account for roughly 5.5%. The specimen was peripheral blood, collected on day 0 of AZD1222 vaccination. Receptor source: an adult in good health.

The chain links TRBV12-1 to TRBJ1-5. TRBV12-1 is a known pseudogene. This CDR3 is built from 11 residues. This CDR3 is CASPGGQPQHF. The CDR3 region has the DNA TGTGCCAGCCCGGGAGGGCAGCCCCAGCATTTT.

CDR3 sequence (DNA): TGTGCCACCTACAGGGATGAAAATTCACCCCTCCACTTT. Translating it yields CATYRDENSPLHF. The chain carries TRBV2 and TRBJ1-6; weak D call: TRBD1 (6 bases). The CDR3 is made up of 13 amino acids. CDR1 is SNHLY, CDR2 FYNNEI, per germline. Trimming removed 10 bases at V and 7 bases at J, with 14 bases between.

This sequence joins TRBV4-3 and TRBJ2-1; TRBD2 matches 7 bases. Germline CDR1 LGHNA, CDR2 YSLEER. The CDR3 totals 18 residues. Trimming at V came to 0 bases and at J to 4 bases, leaving 12 bases not matched to a gene. This chain's CDR3 is CASSQDFPGGSFYNEQFF. Here the CDR3 DNA reads TGCGCCAGCAGCCAAGATTTCCCTGGCGGGAGTTTTTACAATGAGCAGTTCTTC.

This chain links TRBV12-3 or TRBV12-4 with TRBJ2-1; no reliable D call. The CDR3 runs to 13 residues. Trimming stripped 6 bases from V and 9 bases from J, with 15 bases between. As DNA, the CDR3 is TGTGCCAGCAGCCCCGGGCCGCGTGCTGAGCAGTTCTTC. Its protein is CASSPGPRAEQFF.

The CDR3, as DNA: TGTGCCAGCAGCGGTGCCGGGACAGGGGCCCACGAGCAGTACTTC. Its protein product is CASSGAGTGAHEQYF. J is TRBJ2-7 and V is TRBV9; 10 nucleotides align to TRBD1. CDR1 and CDR2 (germline): SGDLS, YYNGEE. This CDR3 has 15 residues. After removal of 3 bases from V and 5 bases from J, the junction contained 8 bases not matched to a gene.

The genes are TRBV28 and TRBJ1-1, with a tentative D call TRBD1 (6 bases). The CDR3 is 16 residues long. Germline V gives CDR1 MDHEN, CDR2 SYDVKM. V lost 2 bases, J lost 2 bases, and 15 bases lay in between. DNA of the CDR3: TGTGCCAGCAGTTTAGATGGGCGCGGGGGCAACACTGAAGCTTTCTTT. It yields the protein CASSLDGRGGNTEAFF.

This clone was detected only a few times. The CDR3: CASSLGVSYNEQFF. Here the CDR3 DNA reads TGTGCCAGCAGCTTAGGAGTCTCCTACAATGAGCAGTTCTTC. This chain uses TRBV7-8 with TRBJ2-1; D remains ambiguous. The CDR3 contains 14 residues. Germline V CDR1 and CDR2: SGHVS, FQNEAQ. Trimming removed 1 base at V and 0 bases at J, with 4 bases between.

The chain uses TRBV28 and TRBJ1-2; TRBD1 agrees at 7 bases. CDR1 MDHEN and CDR2 SYDVKM come from the germline V gene. The V and J ends lost 6 bases and 7 bases, in that order; junction bases with no gene match: 5. There are 12 residues in the CDR3. This CDR3 is CASSQTGFGYTF. The CDR3 DNA sequence: TGTGCCAGCAGCCAGACAGGGTTTGGCTACACCTTC.

The DNA of the CDR3 is TGTGCCAGCTCCCTGGGACCGGCTAGCGGGCCTTTTTCTTCCTACAATGAGCAGTTCTTC. Protein product: CASSLGPASGPFSSYNEQFF. This chain joins TRBV18 and TRBJ2-1; 8 bases fit TRBD2. The CDR3 is 20 amino acids. Germline V gene data show CDR1 as KGHSH and CDR2 as LQKENI. V shed 6 bases and J 1 base; nucleotides not matched to a gene: 20. Using reference TRBV18 and TRBJ2-1 for the parts outside the CDR3, the full variable domain is NAGVMQNPRHLVRRRGQEARLRCSPMKGHSHVYWYRQLPEEGLKFMVYLQKENIIDESGMPKERFSAEFPKEGPSILRIQQVVRGDSAAYFCASSLGPASGPFSSYNEQFFGPGTRLTVL.

The V gene is TRBV5-1, the J gene TRBJ1-5, with a possible D match to TRBD1 (5 bases). V lost 4 bases to trimming and J lost 2 bases, with 13 bases between them. CDR3 length: 15 residues. The germline V gene encodes CDR1 SGHRS and CDR2 YFSETQ. The CDR3 reads CASSPQGLGNQPQHF. For the CDR3, the DNA is TGCGCCAGCAGCCCGCAGGGTTTAGGCAATCAGCCCCAGCATTTT.

The CDR3: CASRERTAGGYTF. The CDR3 nucleotides read TGTGCCAGCAGGGAACGGACTGCCGGTGGCTACACCTTC. The V call is TRBV28, the J call TRBJ1-2; no reliable D call. Trimming left V 6 bases short and J 7 bases short, with 15 bases between. Germline V gives CDR1 MDHEN, CDR2 SYDVKM. The CDR3 is 13 residues long.

The chain links TRBV3-1 (or the pseudogene TRBV3-2) to TRBJ2-7; D unclear. Germline values: CDR1 LGHDT, CDR2 YNNKEL (reference sequence). With 1 base removed from V and 7 bases from J, the gap between germline ends came to 11 bases. This CDR3 is built from 13 residues. CDR3 residues: CASSQVRAKEQYF. CDR3 nucleotide sequence: TGTGCCAGCAGCCAAGTTCGGGCCAAGGAGCAGTACTTC.

CDR3 sequence reads: CASLPVGLNTEAFF. The CDR3 bases are TGTGCCAGCCTGCCCGTCGGGTTGAACACTGAAGCTTTCTTT. The chain is built from TRBV6-5 and TRBJ1-1; D uncertain. V lost 8 bases and J 0 bases, leaving 13 bases between the germline ends. Germline CDR1 is MNHEY and CDR2 is SVGAGI. This CDR3 contains 14 residues.

V is TRBV5-1 and J is TRBJ2-5; a possible D gene is TRBD1 (6 bases). This CDR3 has 13 amino acids. The germline V gene has CDR1 SGHRS and CDR2 YFSETQ. Trimming pared 6 bases from V and 5 bases from J, leaving 14 bases between. The CDR3 sequence is CASNRNDRETQYF. CDR3 coding DNA: TGCGCCAGCAATCGAAACGACAGGGAGACCCAGTACTTC.

The chain is built from TRBV23-1 and TRBJ1-2; 8 bases are shared with TRBD1. TRBV23-1 qualifies as an ORF whose function is uncertain. The trim removed 4 bases at V and 4 bases at J, leaving 2 bases unmatched. CDR3 length equals 13 residues. This CDR3 is CASSRGQAYGYTF. DNA for the CDR3: TGCGCCAGCAGTCGGGGACAGGCCTATGGCTACACCTTC.

The V call is TRBV5-4, the J call TRBJ1-4, with D possibly TRBD1 on 6 matching bases. Trimming took off 4 bases at V and 0 bases at J, with 13 bases between the two ends. The CDR3 runs to 16 residues. Germline CDR1 reads SGHNT; CDR2 reads YYREEE (reference sequence). The CDR3 nucleotides read TGTGCCAGCAGCCGAGGACAGTCACCAACTAATGAAAAACTGTTTTTT. Residues: CASSRGQSPTNEKLFF.

This clone was detected only once. The chain employs TRBV6-5 and TRBJ2-7; no reliable D call. The CDR3 is 13 amino acids. Germline values: CDR1 MNHEY, CDR2 SVGAGI. Trimming pared 2 bases from V and 1 base from J, leaving 6 bases between. The CDR3 nucleotides are TGTGCCAGCAGTTACACGGGTTCCTACGAGCAGTACTTC. As protein: CASSYTGSYEQYF.

CDR3 sequence reads: CASSTGTVNQPQHF. DNA of the CDR3: TGTGCCAGCAGTACCGGGACGGTCAATCAGCCCCAGCATTTT. The chain recombines TRBV28 with TRBJ1-5, with D possibly being TRBD1 (5 bases). CDR1 and CDR2 from the germline V gene are MDHEN and SYDVKM. There are 14 residues in the CDR3. V lost 5 bases and J 3 bases, leaving 11 bases between the germline ends.

The V call is TRBV28, the J call TRBJ1-5; TRBD1 matches 9 bases. The CDR3 runs to 14 residues. V lost 7 bases and J lost 2; bases outside the gene matches: 3. Germline V gene lookup returns CDR1 MDHEN and CDR2 SYDVKM. This CDR3 is CASTTGGRNQPQHF. CDR3 DNA sequence: TGTGCCAGCACGACAGGGGGGCGCAATCAGCCCCAGCATTTT.

This clone appeared a single time. The chain uses TRBV4-3 and TRBJ1-4; D unclear. The germline V gene has CDR1 LGHNA and CDR2 YSLEER. This CDR3 comprises 13 residues. The V and J ends lost 1 base and 4 bases respectively, with 4 bases between them. This CDR3 is CASSQALNEKLFF. DNA for the CDR3: TGCGCCAGCAGCCAAGCCCTTAATGAAAAACTGTTTTTT.